The 10 T cell receptor gamma chains below were found in one sample sequenced in a study of gammadelta T cells in human blood. TCRdb applied CATT to the RT-PCR reads for clone calling. The sample yields about 95 gamma-chain clones, under 45% seen once. The sample consisted of Vgamma9Vdelta2 gamma-delta T cells from cord blood. These receptors were collected from a newborn.

This clone was seen a handful of times. A far more abundant clone sits one base away, making this likely a read error. The chain is built from TRGV9 and TRGJP. The germline V gene encodes CDR1 GITISATS and CDR2 ISYDGTV (reference sequence). The CDR3 contains 15 residues. CDR3 protein: CAVWEVELGKKIKVF. The CDR3 bases are TGTGCCGTGTGGGAGGTAGAGTTGGGCAAAAAAATCAAGGTATTT.

As regards this clone: A read error is likely here: a far larger clone is one base away. The chain recombines TRGV9 with TRGJP. The J gene is not listed in TCRdb, so it was assigned here from a DNA match to germline. The CDR3 spans 16 residues. The V gene's germline CDR1 is GITISATS and CDR2 ISYDGTV (reference sequence). The CDR3 coding sequence is TGTGCCTTGTGGGAGGTAGAGGAGTTGGGCAAAAAAAACAAGGTATTT. Translated: CALWEVEELGKKNKVF.

Worth noting for this clone: It differs at one base from a far larger clone, so likely a read error. The chain couples TRGV9 to TRGJP. TCRdb does not report a J gene; here it was assigned by matching the DNA to germline references. The V gene's germline CDR1 is GITISATS and CDR2 ISYDGTV (reference sequence). The CDR3 has 16 amino acids. The chain's CDR3 is CALWEDRELDKKIKVF. CDR3 nucleotide sequence: TGTGCCTTGTGGGAAGACCGAGAGTTGGACAAAAAAATCAAGGTATTT.

A remark on this clone: A far larger clone is just one base off, so this is likely a read error. The V gene remains uncalled, whereas the J gene is TRGJP. This CDR3 is 18 amino acids long. As DNA, the CDR3 is TGTGCCTTGTGGGAGGTGCTCTCCCAAGAGTTGGACAAAAAAATCAAGGTATTT. The encoded protein is CALWEVLSQELDKKIKVF.

Regarding this clone: This sequence is one base from a far larger clone and is likely a read error. The chain has TRGV9 and TRGJP. TCRdb gives no J gene; it was assigned here by matching the DNA to germline. The CDR3 covers 16 residues. The germline V gene has CDR1 GITISATS and CDR2 ISYDGTV (reference sequence). The CDR3 here is CALWEVEELSKKIKVF. The CDR3 DNA reads TGTGCCTTGTGGGAGGTAGAGGAGTTGAGCAAAAAAATCAAGGTATTT.

This clone is hyperexpanded (1% or more). The genes are TRGV9 and TRGJP. This CDR3 is built from 16 residues. Unmatched junction bases numbered 6, after V lost 4 bases and J lost 6 bases. The germline CDR1 and CDR2 sequences are GITISATS and ISYDGTV (reference sequence). CDR3: CALWEDRELGKKIKVF. The CDR3 nucleotides are TGTGCCTTGTGGGAAGACCGAGAGTTGGGCAAAAAAATCAAGGTATTT.

This clone was detected a few times. Given a far larger clone just one base away, this is likely a sequencing read error. The rearrangement joins TRGV9 to TRGJP. Matching the DNA to germline supplied the J gene, which TCRdb does not give. Per the germline V gene, CDR1 is GITISATS and CDR2 is ISYDGTV (reference sequence). This CDR3 is 17 amino acids long. This chain's CDR3 is CALWEVQSELGKRIKVF. Written as DNA, the CDR3 is TGTGCCTTGTGGGAGGTGCAGAGCGAGTTGGGCAAAAGAATCAAGGTATTT.

A note on this clone: A far larger clone is only one base removed, so a read error is likely. At the DNA level, this CDR3 is encoded by other sequences in the same sample as well. V is TRGV9 and J is TRGJP. The J gene comes from matching the DNA to germline here; TCRdb lacks it. Trimming took 1 base from V and 5 from J; bases not matched to a gene: 2. Germline lookup yields CDR1 GITISATS and CDR2 ISYDGTV (reference sequence). This CDR3 region has 16 residues. The CDR3 loop reads CALWEVEELGKKIKVF. The CDR3 DNA follows: TGTGCCTTGTGGGAGGTAGAAGAGTTGGGCAAAAAAATCAAGGTATTT.

This clone was counted only a few times. A far more abundant clone sits one base away, making this likely a read error. Other DNA sequences within the sample encode an identical CDR3. V gene TRGV9 combines with J gene TRGJP. Germline-derived CDR1 and CDR2 are GITISATS and ISYDGTV (reference sequence). This CDR3 has 15 amino acids. CDR3 residues: CALWEVELGKKIKVF. The CDR3 DNA follows: TGTGCCTTGTGGGAGGTAGAGTTGGGCAAAAAAATCAAGGTGTTT.

For this clone: A read error is the likely source, as a far larger clone sits one nucleotide away. This sequence joins TRGV9 and TRGJP. CDR3 length: 15 amino acids. CDR1 is GITISATS and CDR2 is ISYDGTV in the germline V gene (reference sequence). J lost 6 bases, V lost 6 bases, and 5 bases had no gene match. This chain's CDR3 is CALWQSELGKKIKVF. In DNA, the CDR3 is TGTGCCTTGTGGCAGTCAGAGTTGGGCAAAAAAATCAAGGTATTT.